This entry is about one T cell receptor (beta chain). The data originate from a study of CD8 T cells in ankylosing spondylitis. TCRdb ran MiXCR on the 5' RACE reads and lists one entry per CDR3 protein. The table lists 250,000 to 350,000 distinct CDR3 sequences, over 15% of them singletons. Germline CDR1 is SGHTA and CDR2 is FQGTGA. V was trimmed by 7 bases and J by 5 bases, leaving 20 bases between them. The CDR3 sequence is 15 residues long. This receptor was identified in a male donor with ankylosing spondylitis or in good health (not recorded which). The chain uses TRBV7-3 and TRBJ2-5; D is perhaps TRBD1 or TRBD2 (6 bases each). The sequencing sample was made of blood, either unsorted or a sorted T cell fraction (not recorded which). The CDR3 DNA reads as TGTGCCAGCACCCCTACCGGGGGCCCGAGGGAGACCCAGTACTTC. Translating gives CASTPTGGPRETQYF. Looking up the rest from reference TRBV7-3 and TRBJ2-5 gives the full variable domain: GAGVSQTPSNKVTEKGKYVELRCDPISGHTALYWYRQSLGQGPEFLIYFQGTGAADDSGLPNDRFFAVRPEGSVSTLKIQRTERGDSAVYLCASTPTGGPRETQYFGPGTRLLVL.